The present T cell receptor (beta chain) was sequenced within a study of blood T cell repertoires in COVID-19. The CDR3 runs to 15 residues. After removal of 1 base from V and 1 base from J, the junction contained 1 base not matched to a gene. Germline values: CDR1 SGHNT, CDR2 YYREEE (reference sequence). Authors' analysis steps: How many nucleated cells were present was estimated from reference gene primer amplification. TCRdb keeps only in-frame clones here, not all; method: immunoSEQ multiplex PCR. V and J calls and clone size are as listed in that table; D and trimming were resolved from the DNA. The data contain about 66,000 clones, 70% to 90% of them seen just once; the ten biggest clones take up over 3%.

Sequenced input: peripheral blood. This receptor was taken from a man aged 65 to 85 with acute or convalescent COVID-19. This sequence joins TRBV5-4 and TRBJ2-3; 9 nucleotides line up with TRBD1. CDR3 residues: CASSLTGGGTDTQYF. CDR3 in DNA: TGTGCCAGCAGCTTGACAGGGGGCGGCACAGATACGCAGTATTTT. Supplemented by reference TRBV5-4 and TRBJ2-3, the full variable domain reads ETGVTQSPTHLIKTRGQQVTLRCSSQSGHNTVSWYQQALGQGPQFIFQYYREEENGRGNFPPRFSGLQFPNYSSELNVNALELDDSALYLCASSLTGGGTDTQYFGPGTRLTVL.